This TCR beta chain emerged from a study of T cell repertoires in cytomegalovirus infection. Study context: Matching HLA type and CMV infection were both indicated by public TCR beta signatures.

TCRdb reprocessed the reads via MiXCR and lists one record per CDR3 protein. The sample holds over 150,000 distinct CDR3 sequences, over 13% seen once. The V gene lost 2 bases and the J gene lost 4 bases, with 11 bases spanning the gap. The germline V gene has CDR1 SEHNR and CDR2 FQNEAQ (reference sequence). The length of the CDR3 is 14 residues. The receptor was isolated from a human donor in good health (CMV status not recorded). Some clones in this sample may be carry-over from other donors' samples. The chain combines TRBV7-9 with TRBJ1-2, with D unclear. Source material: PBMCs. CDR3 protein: CASSLNPGGYGYTF. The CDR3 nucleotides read TGTGCCAGCAGCTTAAACCCCGGCGGCTATGGCTACACCTTC.